This T cell receptor (beta chain) was identified during a study of cytomegalovirus exposure and HLA in healthy donors. Study information: Clustering assigned 70% to 90% of the approximately 370 genotyped donors to the Caucasian-associated ancestry cluster. The study, taken as a whole, reports: Earlier analysis found most TCR beta V segments productive about 87% or about 30% of the time. The sole available immune exposure information was CMV serostatus.

Amplification used 60 Vbeta primers and 13 Jbeta primers. TCRdb keeps only in-frame clones here, not all; method: immunoSEQ multiplex PCR. Recorded for this sample: 100,000 to 150,000 clones. In the case of this clone: The antigen remains unidentified.

The germline gives CDR1 MDHEN, CDR2 SYDVKM. The ends lost 5 bases at V and 0 bases at J; junction bases unmatched: 7. This CDR3 contains 17 residues. The J gene is TRBJ2-1, the V gene TRBV28; 10 bases map to TRBD2. Sequencing used PBMCs. The receptor comes from a man between 18 and 29 years old in good health and CMV-seronegative. CDR3 nucleotides: TGTGCCAGCAGTAAACTAGCGGGGTTGAGCTCCTACAATGAGCAGTTCTTC. This sequence encodes CASSKLAGLSSYNEQFF. Full variable domain (rest looked up from reference TRBV28 and TRBJ2-1): DVKVTQSSRYLVKRTGEKVFLECVQDMDHENMFWYRQDPGLGLRLIYFSYDVKMKEKGDIPEGYSVSREKKERFSLILESASTNQTSMYLCASSKLAGLSSYNEQFFGPGTRLTVL.